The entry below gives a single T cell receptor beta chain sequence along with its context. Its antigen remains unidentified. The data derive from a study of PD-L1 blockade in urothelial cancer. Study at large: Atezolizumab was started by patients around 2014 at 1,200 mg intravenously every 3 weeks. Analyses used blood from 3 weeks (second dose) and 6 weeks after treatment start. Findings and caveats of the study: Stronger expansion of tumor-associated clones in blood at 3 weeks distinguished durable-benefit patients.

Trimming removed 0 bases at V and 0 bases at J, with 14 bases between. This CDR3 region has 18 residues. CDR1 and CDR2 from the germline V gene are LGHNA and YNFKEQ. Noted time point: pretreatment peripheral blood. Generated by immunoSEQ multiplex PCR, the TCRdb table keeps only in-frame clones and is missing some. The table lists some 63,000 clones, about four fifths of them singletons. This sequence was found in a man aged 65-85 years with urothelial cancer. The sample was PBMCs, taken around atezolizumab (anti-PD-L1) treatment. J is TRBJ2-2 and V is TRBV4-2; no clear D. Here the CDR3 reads CASSQESITGSNTGELFF. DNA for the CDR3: TGTGCCAGCAGCCAAGAATCAATTACCGGTTCGAACACCGGGGAGCTGTTTTTT.